The 14 T cell receptor beta chains given below trace back to one sample, sequenced in a study of cytomegalovirus exposure and HLA in healthy donors. Both 60 Vbeta primers and 13 Jbeta primers went into the PCR. Clones were sequenced by immunoSEQ multiplex PCR, and TCRdb holds only the in-frame ones, with some missing. The sample comprises approximately 150,000 clones, roughly 80% of which are singletons, and 3.5% to 5.5% rests with the top ten. What was sequenced was PBMCs. Receptors originate from a man aged 40-49 years in good health and CMV-seronegative.

The chain links TRBV6-1 to TRBJ1-1; 10 positions agree with TRBD1. CDR1 is MNHNS and CDR2 is SASEGT in the germline V gene. V shed 5 bases and J 5 bases; nucleotides not matched to a gene: 8. The CDR3 consists of 15 residues. The chain's CDR3 is CASSTRDRGMTEAFF. In DNA form, the CDR3 reads TGTGCCAGCAGTACGCGGGACAGGGGAATGACTGAAGCTTTCTTT.

The chain couples TRBV19 to TRBJ1-1; D is undetermined. Germline V gives CDR1 LNHDA, CDR2 SQIVND (reference sequence). Trimming took off 5 bases at V and 2 bases at J, with 9 bases between the two ends. The CDR3 is 13 residues long. CDR3 nucleotide sequence: TGTGCCAGTAGTTCGACTGCTAACACTGAAGCTTTCTTT. It translates to CASSSTANTEAFF.

The chain recombines TRBV19 with TRBJ2-2; 7 bases map to TRBD1. V trimming: 7 bases; J trimming: 0 bases; junction bases outside the gene matches: 8. CDR1 is LNHDA and CDR2 is SQIVND in the germline V gene (reference sequence). The CDR3 runs 16 residues. In DNA form, the CDR3 reads TGTGCCAGTAATCCCCTCGGGACAGCGAACACCGGGGAGCTGTTTTTT. Its protein product is CASNPLGTANTGELFF.

This chain links TRBV2 with TRBJ2-1; TRBD2 is a possible D gene (5 bases). In germline, CDR1 is SNHLY, CDR2 FYNNEI. The CDR3 is made up of 13 amino acids. V gave up 5 bases and J gave up 9 bases, with 14 bases separating them. The CDR3 spells CASSKGSASEQFF. CDR3 DNA: TGTGCCAGCAGTAAGGGTAGCGCGAGTGAGCAGTTCTTC. Looking up the rest from reference TRBV2 and TRBJ2-1 gives the full variable domain: EPEVTQTPSHQVTQMGQEVILRCVPISNHLYFYWYRQILGQKVEFLVSFYNNEISEKSEIFDDQFSVERPDGSNFTLKIRSTKLEDSAMYFCASSKGSASEQFFGPGTRLTVL.

The chain has TRBV28 and TRBJ1-1; no clear D gene. V was trimmed by 5 bases and J by 1 base, leaving 8 bases between them. In germline, CDR1 is MDHEN, CDR2 SYDVKM. There are 13 residues in the CDR3. CDR3 sequence: CASSLRENTEAFF. Written as DNA, the CDR3 is TGTGCCAGCAGTCTACGGGAGAACACTGAAGCTTTCTTT. The full variable domain, in which reference TRBV28 and TRBJ1-1 provide the parts outside the CDR3, is DVKVTQSSRYLVKRTGEKVFLECVQDMDHENMFWYRQDPGLGLRLIYFSYDVKMKEKGDIPEGYSVSREKKERFSLILESASTNQTSMYLCASSLRENTEAFFGQGTRLTVV.

J is TRBJ2-7 and V is TRBV7-8; the match to TRBD2 covers 10 bases. This CDR3 is 15 amino acids long. From germline, CDR1 is SGHVS and CDR2 FQNEAQ. The junction had 8 bases not matched to a gene; V was cut back by 3 bases and J by 6 bases. CDR3 DNA sequence: TGTGCCAGCAGCTTCGTAGCGGGGGGACCGCTCGAGCAGTACTTC. It encodes CASSFVAGGPLEQYF.

This chain connects TRBV11-2 to TRBJ1-2; D not resolved. CDR1 and CDR2 from the germline V gene are SGHAT and FQNNGV. V dropped 5 bases and J dropped 4 bases, with 11 bases sitting between them. The CDR3 consists of 13 residues. The DNA of the CDR3 is TGTGCCAGCAGCCCCGCAACGGTCTATGGCTACACCTTC. Translated: CASSPATVYGYTF.

The genes are TRBV2 and TRBJ2-7; the match to TRBD2 covers 11 bases. Germline V gene lookup returns CDR1 SNHLY and CDR2 FYNNEI. The CDR3 sequence is 13 residues long. V trimming: 7 bases; J trimming: 4 bases; junction bases outside the gene matches: 3. This chain's CDR3 is CASTLAGGYEQYF. The DNA for the CDR3 is TGTGCCAGCACTCTAGCGGGGGGTTACGAGCAGTACTTC.

V usage is TRBV27 and J usage is TRBJ2-2, with D possibly matching TRBD2 (7 bases). V dropped 3 bases and J dropped 2 bases, with 13 bases sitting between them. Germline V lookup: CDR1 MNHEY, CDR2 SMNVEV (reference sequence). This CDR3 has 16 residues. CDR3 amino acids: CASSFSGGPNTGELFF. CDR3 sequence (DNA): TGTGCCAGCAGTTTCTCCGGGGGGCCTAACACCGGGGAGCTGTTTTTT.

The genes are TRBV6-6 and TRBJ1-6; D not certain. The germline CDR1 and CDR2 sequences are MNHNY and SVGAGI (reference sequence). The CDR3 is 13 residues long. Trimming took 6 bases from V and 6 from J, leaving 9 bases between them. The CDR3 protein is CASRPPGNSPLHF. CDR3 in DNA: TGTGCCAGCAGACCACCGGGTAATTCACCCCTCCACTTT.

A few counts support this clone. The gene calls are TRBV19 and TRBJ2-2; D is perhaps TRBD1 (5 bases). CDR1 is LNHDA, CDR2 SQIVND, per germline (reference sequence). The ends were cut back, 3 bases at V and 1 base at J, with 12 bases in the middle. The CDR3 contains 16 residues. The CDR3: CASSMVATVNTGELFF. The DNA of the CDR3 is TGTGCCAGTAGTATGGTGGCGACAGTGAACACCGGGGAGCTGTTTTTT. Full variable domain (remainder filled in from reference TRBV19 and TRBJ2-2): DGGITQSPKYLFRKEGQNVTLSCEQNLNHDAMYWYRQDPGQGLRLIYYSQIVNDFQKGDIAEGYSVSREKKESFPLTVTSAQKNPTAFYLCASSMVATVNTGELFFGEGSRLTVL.

The rearrangement joins TRBV2 to TRBJ1-2; 12 bases are shared with TRBD1. The CDR3 is 17 amino acids. The J segment lost 5 bases and the V segment lost 2 bases, leaving 9 bases of the junction unmatched. Germline V gene sequence: CDR1 SNHLY, CDR2 FYNNEI. The CDR3 reads CASSERDRGRREYGYTF. In DNA form, the CDR3 reads TGTGCCAGCAGTGAAAGGGACAGGGGGCGAAGAGAATATGGCTACACCTTC.

The V and J genes are TRBV6-6 and TRBJ2-7; 9 bases match TRBD1. J was trimmed by 4 bases and V by 6 bases; bases with no gene match: 13. Germline lookup yields CDR1 MNHNY and CDR2 SVGAGI (reference sequence). This CDR3 has 16 amino acids. CDR3 coding DNA: TGTGCCAGCAGCCGGGACAGGGTCTTGGGAATTTACGAGCAGTACTTC. It translates to CASSRDRVLGIYEQYF.

With respect to this clone: This CDR3 is also generated by other DNA sequences in the sample. CDR3 residues: CASSGQGARGYTF. As DNA, the CDR3 is TGTGCCAGCAGTGGACAGGGGGCGCGTGGCTACACCTTC. This chain connects TRBV6-5 to TRBJ1-2; 11 bases agree with TRBD1. Germline V lookup: CDR1 MNHEY, CDR2 SVGAGI. After removal of 5 bases from V and 7 bases from J, the junction contained 3 bases not matched to a gene. This CDR3 comprises 13 residues.